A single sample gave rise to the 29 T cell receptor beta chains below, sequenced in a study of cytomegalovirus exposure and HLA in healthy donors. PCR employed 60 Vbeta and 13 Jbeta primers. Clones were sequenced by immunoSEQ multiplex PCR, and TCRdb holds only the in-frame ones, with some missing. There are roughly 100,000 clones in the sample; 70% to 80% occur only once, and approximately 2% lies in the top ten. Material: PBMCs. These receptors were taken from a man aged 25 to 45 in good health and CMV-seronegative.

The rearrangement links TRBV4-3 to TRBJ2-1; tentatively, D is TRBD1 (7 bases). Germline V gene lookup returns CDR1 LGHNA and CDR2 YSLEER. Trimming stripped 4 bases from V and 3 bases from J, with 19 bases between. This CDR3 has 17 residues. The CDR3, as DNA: TGCGCCAGCAGCCGGCGTGGAGGGGGCACCGACTACAATGAGCAGTTCTTC. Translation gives CASSRRGGGTDYNEQFF.

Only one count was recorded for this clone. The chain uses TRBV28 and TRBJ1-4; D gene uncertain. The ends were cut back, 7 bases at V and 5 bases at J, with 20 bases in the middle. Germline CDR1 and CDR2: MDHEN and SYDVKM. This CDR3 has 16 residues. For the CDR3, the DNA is TGTGCCAGCACCTCCCCCGCTGGGCAGGAAAATGAAAAACTGTTTTTT. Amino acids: CASTSPAGQENEKLFF.

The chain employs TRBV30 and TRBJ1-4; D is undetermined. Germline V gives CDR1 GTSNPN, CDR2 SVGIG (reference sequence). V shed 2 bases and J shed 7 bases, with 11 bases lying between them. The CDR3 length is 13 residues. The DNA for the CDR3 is TGTGCCTGGAGTCTTGGGCACGGTGAAAAACTGTTTTTT. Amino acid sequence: CAWSLGHGEKLFF.

The CDR3 coding sequence is TGTGCCAGCAGCTTAGCGCAGGGTAACACTGAAGCTTTCTTT. This encodes CASSLAQGNTEAFF. V usage is TRBV7-9 and J usage is TRBJ1-1; D is perhaps TRBD1 (5 bases). This CDR3 spans 14 amino acids. V shed 0 bases and J shed 2 bases, with 7 bases lying between them. Germline loops: CDR1 SEHNR, CDR2 FQNEAQ (reference sequence).

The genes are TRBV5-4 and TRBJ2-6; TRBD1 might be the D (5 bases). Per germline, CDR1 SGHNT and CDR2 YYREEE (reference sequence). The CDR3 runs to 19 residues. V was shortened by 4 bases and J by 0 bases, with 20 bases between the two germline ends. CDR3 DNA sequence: TGTGCCAGCAGCCAAGATACCAGGGCAATTCTCTCTGGGGCCAACGTCCTGACTTTC. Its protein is CASSQDTRAILSGANVLTF.

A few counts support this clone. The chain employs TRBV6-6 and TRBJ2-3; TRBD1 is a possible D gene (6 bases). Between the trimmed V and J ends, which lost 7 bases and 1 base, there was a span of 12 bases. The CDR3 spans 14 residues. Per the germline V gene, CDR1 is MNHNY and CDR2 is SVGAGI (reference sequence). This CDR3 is CASNIQGGTDTQYF. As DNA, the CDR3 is TGTGCCAGCAACATACAGGGCGGCACAGATACGCAGTATTTT.

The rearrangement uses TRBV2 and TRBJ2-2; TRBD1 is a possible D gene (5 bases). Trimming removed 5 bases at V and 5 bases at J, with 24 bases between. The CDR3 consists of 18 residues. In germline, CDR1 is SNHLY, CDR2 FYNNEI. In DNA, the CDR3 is TGTGCCAGCAGTAGATTCGATTTGGGGCTGGCCCTGACCGGGGAGCTGTTTTTT. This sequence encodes CASSRFDLGLALTGELFF.

CDR3 sequence reads: CAWSLLRQAYNSPLHF. The CDR3 DNA reads as TGTGCCTGGAGTCTCCTAAGACAGGCCTATAATTCACCCCTCCACTTT. The rearrangement joins TRBV30 to TRBJ1-6; TRBD1 is a possible D gene (6 bases). Trimming left V 2 bases short and J 2 bases short, with 13 bases between. CDR1 is GTSNPN and CDR2 is SVGIG in the germline V gene (reference sequence). There are 16 residues in the CDR3.

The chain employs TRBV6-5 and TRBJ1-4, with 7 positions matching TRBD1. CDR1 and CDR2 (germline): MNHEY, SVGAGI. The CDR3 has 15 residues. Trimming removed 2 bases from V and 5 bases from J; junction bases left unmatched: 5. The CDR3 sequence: CASSYAGTENEKLFF. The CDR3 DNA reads TGTGCCAGCAGTTACGCGGGGACAGAAAATGAAAAACTGTTTTTT.

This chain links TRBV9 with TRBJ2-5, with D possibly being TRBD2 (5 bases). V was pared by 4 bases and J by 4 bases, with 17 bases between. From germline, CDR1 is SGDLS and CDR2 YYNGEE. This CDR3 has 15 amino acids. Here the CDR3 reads CASSPRGGQLETQYF. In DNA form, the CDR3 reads TGTGCCAGCAGCCCCCGCGGAGGCCAATTAGAGACCCAGTACTTC.

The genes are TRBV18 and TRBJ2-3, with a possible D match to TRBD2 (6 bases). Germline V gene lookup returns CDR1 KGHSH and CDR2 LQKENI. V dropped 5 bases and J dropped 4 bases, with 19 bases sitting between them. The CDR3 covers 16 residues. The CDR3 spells CASSASRGADADTQYF. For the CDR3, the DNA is TGTGCCAGCTCAGCCTCTCGCGGGGCTGACGCAGATACGCAGTATTTT. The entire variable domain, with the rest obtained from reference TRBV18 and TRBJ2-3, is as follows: NAGVMQNPRHLVRRRGQEARLRCSPMKGHSHVYWYRQLPEEGLKFMVYLQKENIIDESGMPKERFSAEFPKEGPSILRIQQVVRGDSAAYFCASSASRGADADTQYFGPGTRLTVL.

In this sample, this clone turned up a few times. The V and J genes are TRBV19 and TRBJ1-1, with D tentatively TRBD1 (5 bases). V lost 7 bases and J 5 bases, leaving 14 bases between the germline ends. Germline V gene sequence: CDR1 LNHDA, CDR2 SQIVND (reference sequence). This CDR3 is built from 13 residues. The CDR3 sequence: CASKQTDITEAFF. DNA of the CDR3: TGTGCCAGTAAGCAGACAGACATAACTGAAGCTTTCTTT.

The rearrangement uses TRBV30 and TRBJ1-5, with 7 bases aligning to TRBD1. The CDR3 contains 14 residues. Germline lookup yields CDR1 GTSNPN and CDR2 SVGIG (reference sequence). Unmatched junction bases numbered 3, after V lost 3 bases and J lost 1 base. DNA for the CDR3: TGTGCCTGGAGCGCAGGGGGAAGCAATCAGCCCCAGCATTTT. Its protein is CAWSAGGSNQPQHF.

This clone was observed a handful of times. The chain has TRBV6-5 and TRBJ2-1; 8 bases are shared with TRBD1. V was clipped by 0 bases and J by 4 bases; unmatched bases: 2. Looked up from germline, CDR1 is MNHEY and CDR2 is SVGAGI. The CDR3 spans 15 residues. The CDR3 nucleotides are TGTGCCAGCAGTTACTCGAACAGGGGGTACAATGAGCAGTTCTTC. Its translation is CASSYSNRGYNEQFF.

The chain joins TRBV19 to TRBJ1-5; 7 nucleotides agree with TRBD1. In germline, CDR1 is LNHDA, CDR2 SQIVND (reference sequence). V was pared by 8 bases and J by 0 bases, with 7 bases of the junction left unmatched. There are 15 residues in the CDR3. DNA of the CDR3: TGTGCCAGTTCAAAGGGGGCGTTTAGCAATCAGCCCCAGCATTTT. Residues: CASSKGAFSNQPQHF.

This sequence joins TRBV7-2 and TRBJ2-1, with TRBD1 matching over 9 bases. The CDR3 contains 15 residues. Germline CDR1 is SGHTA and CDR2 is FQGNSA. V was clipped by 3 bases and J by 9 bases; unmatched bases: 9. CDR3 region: CASSFGGTGFTEQFF. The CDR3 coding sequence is TGTGCCAGCAGCTTTGGTGGGACAGGGTTTACTGAGCAGTTCTTC.

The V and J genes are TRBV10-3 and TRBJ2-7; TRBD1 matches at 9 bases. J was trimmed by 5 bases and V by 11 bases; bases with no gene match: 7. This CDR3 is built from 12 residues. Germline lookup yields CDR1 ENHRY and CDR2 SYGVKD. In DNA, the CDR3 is TGTGCCTCCCGACAGGGGGGGGACGAGCAGTACTTC. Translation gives CASRQGGDEQYF.

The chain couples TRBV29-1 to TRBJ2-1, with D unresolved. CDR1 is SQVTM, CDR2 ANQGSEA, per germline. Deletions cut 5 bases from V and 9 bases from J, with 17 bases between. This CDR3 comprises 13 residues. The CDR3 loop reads CSVPELADGEQFF. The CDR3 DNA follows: TGCAGCGTTCCCGAGCTCGCGGATGGTGAGCAGTTCTTC.

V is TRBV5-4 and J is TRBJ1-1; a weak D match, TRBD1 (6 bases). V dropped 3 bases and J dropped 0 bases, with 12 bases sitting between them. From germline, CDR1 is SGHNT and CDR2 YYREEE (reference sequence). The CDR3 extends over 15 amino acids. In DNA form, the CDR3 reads TGTGCCAGCAGCTCACAGGGAAGGCTGAACACTGAAGCTTTCTTT. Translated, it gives CASSSQGRLNTEAFF.

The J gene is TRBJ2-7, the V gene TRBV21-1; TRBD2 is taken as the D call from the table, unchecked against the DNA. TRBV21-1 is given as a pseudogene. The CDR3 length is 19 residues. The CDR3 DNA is TGTGCCAGCAGCAAAAGGGAATGGAAACTAGCGGGAGTAGACTACGAGCAGTACTTC. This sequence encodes CASSKREWKLAGVDYEQYF.

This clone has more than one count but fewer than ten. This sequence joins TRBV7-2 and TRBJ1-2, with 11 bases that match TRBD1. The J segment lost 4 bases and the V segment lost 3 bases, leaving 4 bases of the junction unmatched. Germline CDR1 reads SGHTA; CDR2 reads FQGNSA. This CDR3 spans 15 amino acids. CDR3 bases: TGTGCCAGCAGCTTCGGGACAGGGGGGACCTATGGCTACACCTTC. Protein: CASSFGTGGTYGYTF.

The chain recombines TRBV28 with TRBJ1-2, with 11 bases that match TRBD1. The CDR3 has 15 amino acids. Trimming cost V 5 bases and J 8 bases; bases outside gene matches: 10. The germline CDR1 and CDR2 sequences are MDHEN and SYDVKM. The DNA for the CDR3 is TGTGCCAGCAGTGCTAGCGGACAGGGGGCTCAGGGCTACACCTTC. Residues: CASSASGQGAQGYTF.

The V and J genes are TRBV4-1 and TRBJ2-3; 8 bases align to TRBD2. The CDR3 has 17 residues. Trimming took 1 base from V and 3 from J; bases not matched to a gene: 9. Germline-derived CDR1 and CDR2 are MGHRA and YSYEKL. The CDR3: CASSQGVTAGVTDTQYF. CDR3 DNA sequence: TGCGCCAGCAGCCAAGGAGTGACAGCGGGGGTTACAGATACGCAGTATTTT.

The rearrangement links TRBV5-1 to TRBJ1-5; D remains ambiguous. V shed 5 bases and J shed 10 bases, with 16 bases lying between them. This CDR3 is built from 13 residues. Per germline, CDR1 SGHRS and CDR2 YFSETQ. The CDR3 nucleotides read TGCGCCAGCAGATTAGGAGGGAGTGATCCCCAGCATTTT. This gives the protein CASRLGGSDPQHF. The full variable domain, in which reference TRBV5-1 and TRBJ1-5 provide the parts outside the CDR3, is KAGVTQTPRYLIKTRGQQVTLSCSPISGHRSVSWYQQTPGQGLQFLFEYFSETQRNKGNFPGRFSGRQFSNSRSEMNVSTLELGDSALYLCASRLGGSDPQHFGDGTRLSIL.

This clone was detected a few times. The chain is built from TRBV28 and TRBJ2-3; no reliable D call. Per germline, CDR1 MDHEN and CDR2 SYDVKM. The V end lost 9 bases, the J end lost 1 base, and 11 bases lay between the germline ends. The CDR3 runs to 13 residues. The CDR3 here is CASTVLGTDTQYF. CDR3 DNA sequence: TGTGCCAGTACGGTTCTAGGCACAGATACGCAGTATTTT.

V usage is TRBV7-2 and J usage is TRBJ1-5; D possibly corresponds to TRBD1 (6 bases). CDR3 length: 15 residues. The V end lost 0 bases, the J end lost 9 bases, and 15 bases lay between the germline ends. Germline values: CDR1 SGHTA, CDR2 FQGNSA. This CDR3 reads CASSLARGAAGPQHF. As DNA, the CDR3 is TGTGCCAGCAGCTTAGCGCGGGGGGCCGCAGGGCCCCAGCATTTT.

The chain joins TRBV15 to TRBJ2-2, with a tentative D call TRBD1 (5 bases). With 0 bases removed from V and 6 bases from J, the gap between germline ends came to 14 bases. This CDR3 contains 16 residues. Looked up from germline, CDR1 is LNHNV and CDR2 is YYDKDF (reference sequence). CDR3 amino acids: CATSRDAQGFPGELFF. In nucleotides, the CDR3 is TGTGCCACCAGCAGAGACGCTCAGGGTTTCCCCGGGGAGCTGTTTTTT.

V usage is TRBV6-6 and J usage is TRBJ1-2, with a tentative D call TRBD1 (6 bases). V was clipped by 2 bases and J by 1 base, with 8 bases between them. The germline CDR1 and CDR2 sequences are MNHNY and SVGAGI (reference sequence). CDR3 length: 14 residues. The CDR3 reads CASSYRGSNYGYTF. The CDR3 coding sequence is TGTGCCAGCAGTTACAGGGGGAGTAACTATGGCTACACCTTC.

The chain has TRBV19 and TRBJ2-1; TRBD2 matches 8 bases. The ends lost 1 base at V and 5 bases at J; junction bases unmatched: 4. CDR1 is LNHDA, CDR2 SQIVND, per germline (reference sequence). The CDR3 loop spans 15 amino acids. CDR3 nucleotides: TGTGCCAGTAGTATAGGGCCTAGCGGGCACAATGAGCAGTTCTTC. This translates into CASSIGPSGHNEQFF. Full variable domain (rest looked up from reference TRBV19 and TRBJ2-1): DGGITQSPKYLFRKEGQNVTLSCEQNLNHDAMYWYRQDPGQGLRLIYYSQIVNDFQKGDIAEGYSVSREKKESFPLTVTSAQKNPTAFYLCASSIGPSGHNEQFFGPGTRLTVL.